This TCR beta chain is drawn from a study of response to subunit inactivated influenza vaccine. Study observations and caveats: The authors put forward the suggestion that each seasonal influenza vaccination may bring in only a limited number of new T cells.

Comments on this clonotype: Antigen specificity is unknown.

MiXCR, applied by TCRdb to the RT-PCR reads, yields one record per CDR3 protein. The sample consists of approximately 160,000 distinct CDR3 sequences, around 10% of them appearing once. This CDR3 region has 13 residues. CDR1 is SGHAT, CDR2 FQNNGV, per germline. V lost 1 base to trimming and J lost 7 bases, with 7 bases between them. V is TRBV11-2 and J is TRBJ2-2; D is unresolved. Sequencing used CD8+ T cells sorted from PBMCs, obtained approximately 25 months after vaccination. This sequence was found in a man aged 50 to 75 who received an inactivated influenza vaccine. CDR3 residues: CASSLVHFGELFF. CDR3 DNA: TGTGCCAGCAGCTTAGTACACTTCGGGGAGCTGTTTTTT.